The 11 T cell receptor beta chains reported below all come from one sample, sequenced in a study of T cell repertoires in cytomegalovirus infection. TCRdb recomputed calls from the reads with MiXCR, one row per CDR3 protein. Here the sample spans over 150,000 distinct CDR3 sequences, 13% to 15% being singletons. Sequencing input: PBMCs. These TCRs come from a human donor in good health (CMV status not recorded). Some clones in this sample may be carry-over from other donors' samples.

V is TRBV29-1 and J is TRBJ2-7; perhaps TRBD1 as D (6 bases). V was pared by 1 base and J by 3 bases, with 13 bases between. The CDR3 is 14 residues long. Germline CDR1 is SQVTM and CDR2 is ANQGSEA. Written as DNA, the CDR3 is TGCAGCGTTGAAGCCTTATCGGACAGCTACGAGCAGTACTTC. As protein: CSVEALSDSYEQYF.

This clonotype was detected many times. J is TRBJ2-7 and V is TRBV6-2 or TRBV6-3; D might be TRBD1 (6 bases). This CDR3 has 14 residues. Germline V gene sequence: CDR1 MNHEY, CDR2 SVGEGT. V lost 6 bases and J 6 bases, leaving 18 bases between the germline ends. The CDR3 protein is CASRYDGLGGEQYF. CDR3 in DNA: TGTGCCAGCAGATACGACGGGCTAGGGGGCGAGCAGTACTTC.

Comment on this clonotype: One end of the junction fails to match germline, which may point to a read error. The chain joins TRBV7-7 to TRBJ2-7, with 7 positions matching TRBD1. Germline V CDR1 and CDR2: SSHAT, FNYEAQ (reference sequence). The CDR3 runs 13 residues. CDR3 loop: CASSLVAGGEQYF. CDR3 coding DNA: TGTGCTAGCAGCTTAGTTGCAGGGGGCGAGCAGTACTTC.

V is TRBV24-1 and J is TRBJ1-3; no clear D gene. Trimming left V 3 bases short and J 3 bases short, with 5 bases between. The CDR3 totals 13 residues. The germline V gene has CDR1 KGHDR and CDR2 SFDVKD. CDR3 sequence: CATSDGVGNTIYF. The DNA for the CDR3 is TGTGCCACCAGTGATGGAGTTGGAAACACCATATATTTT.

The genes are TRBV29-1 and TRBJ1-1; D call uncertain. This CDR3 contains 13 residues. Looked up from germline, CDR1 is SQVTM and CDR2 is ANQGSEA. The V end was cut by 1 base, the J end by 4 bases, with 10 bases between. The CDR3 region has the DNA TGCAGCGTTGAAGGGCAGGCTACCACTGAAGCTTTCTTT. Its protein product is CSVEGQATTEAFF.

This clonotype was detected ten times or more. The chain links TRBV7-2 to TRBJ2-1, with 8 nucleotides matching TRBD2. The CDR3 runs to 16 residues. With 2 bases clipped from V and 3 bases from J, the junction kept 6 bases outside the gene matches. Germline V gene data show CDR1 as SGHTA and CDR2 as FQGNSA. The CDR3: CASSLRTSTYYNEQFF. The CDR3 coding sequence is TGTGCCAGCAGCTTAAGGACTAGCACGTACTACAATGAGCAGTTCTTC.

This chain connects TRBV24-1 to TRBJ2-1; D not certain. The germline V and J ends were trimmed by 4 bases and 13 bases, with 19 bases remaining between them. Germline CDR1 is KGHDR and CDR2 is SFDVKD. The CDR3 sequence is 14 residues long. The CDR3 protein is CATSERAGVARQFF. In DNA, the CDR3 is TGTGCCACCAGTGAGAGAGCCGGAGTTGCACGCCAGTTCTTC.

CDR3 coding DNA: TGCGCCAGCAGTGAGGGACCGGAGTGGCTCGATTCACCCCTCCACTTT. It specifies CASSEGPEWLDSPLHF. The chain is built from TRBV10-2 and TRBJ1-6; unclear D gene. Germline CDR1 and CDR2: WSHSY and SAAADI. Trimming cost V 2 bases and J 8 bases, with 16 bases left between them. This CDR3 has 16 amino acids.

This clonotype was detected a few times. The chain combines TRBV11-2 with TRBJ2-7, with D possibly TRBD2 on 7 matching bases. Germline loops: CDR1 SGHAT, CDR2 FQNNGV. This CDR3 contains 15 residues. The V end was cut by 0 bases, the J end by 4 bases, with 13 bases between. The CDR3 spells CASSLEGGAGYEQYF. The CDR3 DNA follows: TGTGCCAGCAGCTTAGAGGGGGGGGCGGGGTACGAGCAGTACTTC.

The chain uses TRBV7-2 and TRBJ2-5, with D possibly being TRBD2 (5 bases). The CDR3 is 13 residues long. V was pared by 2 bases and J by 6 bases, with 10 bases between. Germline assignment: CDR1 SGHTA and CDR2 FQGNSA. CDR3 DNA: TGTGCCAGCAGCTTACGGGGTGGGAAGACCCAGTACTTC. Its protein product is CASSLRGGKTQYF.

This clonotype has ten or more counts. The chain recombines TRBV15 with TRBJ1-1, with TRBD1 matching over 10 bases. The germline gives CDR1 LNHNV, CDR2 YYDKDF (reference sequence). The CDR3 has 13 amino acids. After removal of 5 bases from V and 10 bases from J, the junction contained 7 bases not matched to a gene. This chain's CDR3 is CATSGGTGAVAFF. CDR3 coding DNA: TGTGCCACCAGCGGAGGGACAGGGGCGGTAGCTTTCTTT.